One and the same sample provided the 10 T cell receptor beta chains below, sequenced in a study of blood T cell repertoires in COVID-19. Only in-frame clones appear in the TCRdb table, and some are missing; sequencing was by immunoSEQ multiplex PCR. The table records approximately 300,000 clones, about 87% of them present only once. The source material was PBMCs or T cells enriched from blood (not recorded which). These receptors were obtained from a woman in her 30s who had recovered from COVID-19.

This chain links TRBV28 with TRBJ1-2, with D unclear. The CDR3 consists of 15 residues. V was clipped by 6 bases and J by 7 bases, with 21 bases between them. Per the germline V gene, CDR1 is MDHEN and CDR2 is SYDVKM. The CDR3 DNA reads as TGTGCCAGCAGCCCGCTCTGGCCGGTGGAGTTTGGCTACACCTTC. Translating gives CASSPLWPVEFGYTF.

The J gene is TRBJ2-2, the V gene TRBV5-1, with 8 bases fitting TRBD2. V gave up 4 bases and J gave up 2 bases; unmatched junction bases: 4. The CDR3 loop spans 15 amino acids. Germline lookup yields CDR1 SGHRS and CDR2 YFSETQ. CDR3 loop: CASSPAGGNTGELFF. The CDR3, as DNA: TGCGCCAGCAGCCCGGCGGGGGGAAACACCGGGGAGCTGTTTTTT.

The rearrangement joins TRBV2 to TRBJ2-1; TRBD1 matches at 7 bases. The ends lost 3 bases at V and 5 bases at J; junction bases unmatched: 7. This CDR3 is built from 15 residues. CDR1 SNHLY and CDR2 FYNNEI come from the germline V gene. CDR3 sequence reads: CASSEDGTANNEQFF. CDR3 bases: TGTGCCAGCAGTGAGGACGGGACAGCCAACAATGAGCAGTTCTTC.

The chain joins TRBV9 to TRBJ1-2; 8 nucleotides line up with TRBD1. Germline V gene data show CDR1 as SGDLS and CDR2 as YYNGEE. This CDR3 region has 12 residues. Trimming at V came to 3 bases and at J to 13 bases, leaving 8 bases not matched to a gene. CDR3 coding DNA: TGTGCCAGCAGCGCCTCGCTCAGGGGGCTCACCTTC. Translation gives CASSASLRGLTF.

CDR3 bases: TGTGCCAGCAGTGGGGACAGGGGATATTCACCCCTCCACTTT. Encoded protein: CASSGDRGYSPLHF. The chain is built from TRBV2 and TRBJ1-6, with 10 bases identical to TRBD1. V gave up 4 bases and J gave up 8 bases; unmatched junction bases: 2. Germline V gives CDR1 SNHLY, CDR2 FYNNEI. The CDR3 spans 14 residues.

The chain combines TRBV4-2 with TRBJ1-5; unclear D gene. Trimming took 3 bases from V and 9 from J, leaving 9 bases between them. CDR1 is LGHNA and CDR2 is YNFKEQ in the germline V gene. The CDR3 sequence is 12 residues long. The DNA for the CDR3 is TGTGCCAGCAGCCAGGCAGGAGGGCCCCAGCATTTT. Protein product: CASSQAGGPQHF.

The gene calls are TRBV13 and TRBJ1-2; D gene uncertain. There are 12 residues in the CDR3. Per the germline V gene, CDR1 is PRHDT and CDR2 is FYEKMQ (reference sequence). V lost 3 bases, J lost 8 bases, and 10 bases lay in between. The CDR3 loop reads CASSLRLRGYTF. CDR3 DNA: TGTGCCAGCAGCTTGAGGCTACGGGGCTACACCTTC. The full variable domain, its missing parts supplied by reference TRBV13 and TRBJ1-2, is AAGVIQSPRHLIKEKRETATLKCYPIPRHDTVYWYQQGPGQDPQFLISFYEKMQSDKGSIPDRFSAQQFSDYHSELNMSSLELGDSALYFCASSLRLRGYTFGSGTRLTVV.

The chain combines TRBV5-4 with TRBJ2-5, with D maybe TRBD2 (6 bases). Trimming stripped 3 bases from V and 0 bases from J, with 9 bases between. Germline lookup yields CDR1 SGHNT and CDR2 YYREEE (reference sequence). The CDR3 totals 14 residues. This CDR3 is CASSSAGYQETQYF. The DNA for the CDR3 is TGTGCCAGCAGCTCGGCGGGGTACCAAGAGACCCAGTACTTC. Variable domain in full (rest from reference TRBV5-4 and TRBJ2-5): ETGVTQSPTHLIKTRGQQVTLRCSSQSGHNTVSWYQQALGQGPQFIFQYYREEENGRGNFPPRFSGLQFPNYSSELNVNALELDDSALYLCASSSAGYQETQYFGPGTRLLVL.

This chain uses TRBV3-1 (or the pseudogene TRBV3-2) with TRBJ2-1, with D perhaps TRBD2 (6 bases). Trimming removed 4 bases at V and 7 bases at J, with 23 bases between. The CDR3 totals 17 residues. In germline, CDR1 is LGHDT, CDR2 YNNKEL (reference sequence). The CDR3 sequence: CASSPTPSGVLRNEQFF. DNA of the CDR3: TGTGCCAGCAGCCCTACCCCATCGGGGGTTCTTAGGAATGAGCAGTTCTTC.

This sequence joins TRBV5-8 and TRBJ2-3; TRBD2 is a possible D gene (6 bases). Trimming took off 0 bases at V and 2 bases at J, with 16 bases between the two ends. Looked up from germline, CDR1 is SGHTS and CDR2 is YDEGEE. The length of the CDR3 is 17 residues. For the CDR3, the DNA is TGTGCCAGCAGCTTGGTTCCGGGGACTGCACACACAGATACGCAGTATTTT. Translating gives CASSLVPGTAHTDTQYF.